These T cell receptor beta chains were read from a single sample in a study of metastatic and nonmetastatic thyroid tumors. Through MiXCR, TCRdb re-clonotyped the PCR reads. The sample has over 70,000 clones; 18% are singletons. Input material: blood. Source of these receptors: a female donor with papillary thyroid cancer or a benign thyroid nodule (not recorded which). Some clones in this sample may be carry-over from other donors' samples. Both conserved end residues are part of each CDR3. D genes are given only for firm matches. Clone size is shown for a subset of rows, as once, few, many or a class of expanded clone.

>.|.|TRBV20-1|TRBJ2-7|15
TGCAGTGCTAGATCCCAGGCTCCTGGTACCTACGAGCAGTACTTC
CSARSQAPGTYEQYF
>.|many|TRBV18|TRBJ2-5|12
TGTGCCAGCTCACCACAGAAGTCAGAGTCGTACTTC
CASSPQKSESYF
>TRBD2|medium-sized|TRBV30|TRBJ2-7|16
TGTGCCTGGAGTCCCGGGACTAGCGGGGCACCCTACGAGCAGTACTTC
CAWSPGTSGAPYEQYF
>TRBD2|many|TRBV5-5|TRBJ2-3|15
TGTGCCAGCAGGCGGACTAGCGGGAGCACAGATACGCAGTATTTT
CASRRTSGSTDTQYF
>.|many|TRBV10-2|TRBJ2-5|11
TGCGCCAGCAGTGAGTCAGGGACCCAGTACTTC
CASSESGTQYF
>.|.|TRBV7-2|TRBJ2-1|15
TGTGCCAGCAGCTTATCGTTGGGCTCCTACAATGAGCAGTTCTTC
CASSLSLGSYNEQFF
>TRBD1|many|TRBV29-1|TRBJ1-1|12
TGCAGCGTTGACAGGGGGCTCGGTGAAGCTTTCTTT
CSVDRGLGEAFF
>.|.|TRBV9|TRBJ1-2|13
TGTGCCAGCAGCGTAGACGGAAACTATGGCTACACCTTC
CASSVDGNYGYTF
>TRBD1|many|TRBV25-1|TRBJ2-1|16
TGTGCCAGCAGTGGATGGGGACAGGGCTGGTTCAATGAGCAGTTCTTC
CASSGWGQGWFNEQFF
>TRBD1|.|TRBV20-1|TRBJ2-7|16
TGCAGTGCTAGAGATCACAGGGGGTTAGACTCCTACGAGCAGTACTTC
CSARDHRGLDSYEQYF
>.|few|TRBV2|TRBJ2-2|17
TGTGCCAGCAGTGAAGGAAGACAGGGAGGAGGCACCGGGGAGCTGTTTTTT
CASSEGRQGGGTGELFF
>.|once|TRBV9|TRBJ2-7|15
TGTGCCAGCAGCGTAAACGGGAGAGGTGGTTACGAGCAGTACTTC
CASSVNGRGGYEQYF
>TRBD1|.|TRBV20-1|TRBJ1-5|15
TGCAGTGCTACGCGGGACAGGGGACTCAATCAGCCCCAGCATTTT
CSATRDRGLNQPQHF
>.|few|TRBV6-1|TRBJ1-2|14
TGTGCCAGCAGTTCCGCTTCCTCTGCCTATGGCTACACCTTC
CASSSASSAYGYTF
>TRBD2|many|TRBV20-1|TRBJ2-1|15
TGCAGTGCTCTATTCCCTAGCGGGAGTACCAATGAGCAGTTCTTC
CSALFPSGSTNEQFF
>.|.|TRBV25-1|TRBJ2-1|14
TGTGCCAGCAGTCCCGACAAAACCCCTAATGAGCAGTTCTTC
CASSPDKTPNEQFF
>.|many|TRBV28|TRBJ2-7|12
TGTGCCAGCAGTTTTGTGTCCTACGAGCAGTACTTC
CASSFVSYEQYF
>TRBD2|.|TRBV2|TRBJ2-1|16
TGTGCCAGCAGGAAGGGAACTAGCGAGTCCTACAATGAGCAGTTCTTC
CASRKGTSESYNEQFF
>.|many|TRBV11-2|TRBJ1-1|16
TGTGCCAGCAGCTTGGGAGGGATCGGCATGAACACTGAAGCTTTCTTT
CASSLGGIGMNTEAFF
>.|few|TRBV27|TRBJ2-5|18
TGTGCCAGCGGACTAAGCCTCTCAGCGTGGGAGAGGGGAGAGACCCAGTACTTC
CASGLSLSAWERGETQYF
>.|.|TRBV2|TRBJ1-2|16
TGTGCCAGCAGTGAAGGGGTTTTTTACACCGGCTATGGCTACACCTTC
CASSEGVFYTGYGYTF
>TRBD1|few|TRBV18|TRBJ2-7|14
TGTGCCAGCTCGCCGACAGGGACCGTCTACGAGCAGTACTTC
CASSPTGTVYEQYF